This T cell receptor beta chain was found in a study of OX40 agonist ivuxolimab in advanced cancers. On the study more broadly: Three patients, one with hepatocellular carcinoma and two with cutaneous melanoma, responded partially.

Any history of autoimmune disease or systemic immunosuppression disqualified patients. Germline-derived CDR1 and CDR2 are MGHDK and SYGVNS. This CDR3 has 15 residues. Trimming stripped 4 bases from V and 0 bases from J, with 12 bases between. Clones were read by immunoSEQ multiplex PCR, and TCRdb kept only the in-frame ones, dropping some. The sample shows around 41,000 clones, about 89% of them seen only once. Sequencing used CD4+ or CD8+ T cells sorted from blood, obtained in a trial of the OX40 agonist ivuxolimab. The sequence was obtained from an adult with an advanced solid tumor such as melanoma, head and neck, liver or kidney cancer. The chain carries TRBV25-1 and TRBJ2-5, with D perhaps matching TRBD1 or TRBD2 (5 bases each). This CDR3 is CASSGVGPNQETQYF. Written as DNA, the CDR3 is TGTGCCAGCAGTGGGGTGGGACCCAACCAAGAGACCCAGTACTTC.